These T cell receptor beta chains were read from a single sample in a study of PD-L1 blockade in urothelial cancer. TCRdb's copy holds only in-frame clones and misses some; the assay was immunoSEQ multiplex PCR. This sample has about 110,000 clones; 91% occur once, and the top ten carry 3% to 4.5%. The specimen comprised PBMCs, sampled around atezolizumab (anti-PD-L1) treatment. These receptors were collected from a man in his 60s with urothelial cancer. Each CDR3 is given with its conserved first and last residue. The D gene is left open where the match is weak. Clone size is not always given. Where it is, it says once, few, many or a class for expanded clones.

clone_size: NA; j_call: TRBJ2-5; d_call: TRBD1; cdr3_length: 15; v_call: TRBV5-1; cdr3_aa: CASSRGQGRQETQYF; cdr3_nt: TGCGCCAGCAGCCGGGGACAGGGACGCCAAGAGACCCAGTACTTC
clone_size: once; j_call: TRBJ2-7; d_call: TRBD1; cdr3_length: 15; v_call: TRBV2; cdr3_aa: CASRRSGTVSYEQYF; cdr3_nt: TGTGCCAGCAGGAGGTCCGGGACAGTCTCCTACGAGCAGTACTTC
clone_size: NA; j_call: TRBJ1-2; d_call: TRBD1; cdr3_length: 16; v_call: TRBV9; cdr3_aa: CASSVAVAGGLGGYTF; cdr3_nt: TGTGCCAGCAGCGTAGCCGTGGCAGGGGGACTTGGTGGCTACACCTTC
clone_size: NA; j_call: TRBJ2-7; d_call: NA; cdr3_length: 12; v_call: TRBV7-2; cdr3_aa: CASSQDYYEQYF; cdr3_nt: TGTGCCAGCAGCCAGGACTACTACGAGCAGTACTTC
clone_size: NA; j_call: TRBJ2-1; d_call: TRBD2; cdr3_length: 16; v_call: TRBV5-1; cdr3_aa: CASSLTGLAGGNEQFF; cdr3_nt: TGCGCCAGCAGCCTCACGGGACTAGCGGGGGGGAATGAGCAGTTCTTC
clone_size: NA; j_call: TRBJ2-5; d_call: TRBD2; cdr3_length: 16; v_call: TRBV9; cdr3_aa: CASSGRLAGSLETQYF; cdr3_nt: TGTGCCAGCAGCGGGCGACTAGCGGGAAGTCTAGAGACCCAGTACTTC
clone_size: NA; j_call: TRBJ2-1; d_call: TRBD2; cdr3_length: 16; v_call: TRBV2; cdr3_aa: CASRERTSGGVDEQFF; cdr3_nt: TGTGCCAGCAGAGAACGGACTAGCGGGGGGGTCGATGAGCAGTTCTTC
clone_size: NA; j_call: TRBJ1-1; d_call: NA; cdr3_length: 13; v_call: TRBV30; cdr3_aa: CAWSRLRNTEAFF; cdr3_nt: TGTGCCTGGAGTAGACTTAGGAACACTGAAGCTTTCTTT
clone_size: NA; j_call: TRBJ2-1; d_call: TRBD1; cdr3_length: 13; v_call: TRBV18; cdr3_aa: CASSLPTGSEQFF; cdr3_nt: TGTGCCAGCTCACTGCCGACAGGGAGTGAGCAGTTCTTC
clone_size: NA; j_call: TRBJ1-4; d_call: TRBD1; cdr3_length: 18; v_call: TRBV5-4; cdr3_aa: CASSLTGAGSGANEKLFF; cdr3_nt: TGTGCCAGCAGCTTGACAGGGGCGGGATCCGGGGCTAATGAAAAACTGTTTTTT
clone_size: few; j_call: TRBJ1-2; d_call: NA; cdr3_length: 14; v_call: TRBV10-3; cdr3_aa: CAISDKQSNYGYTF; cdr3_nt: TGTGCCATCAGTGACAAACAGTCGAACTATGGCTACACCTTC
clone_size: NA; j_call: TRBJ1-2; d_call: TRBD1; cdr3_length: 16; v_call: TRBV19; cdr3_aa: CASNTLTGGAYYGYTF; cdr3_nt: TGTGCCAGCAACACCTTGACAGGGGGCGCCTACTATGGCTACACCTTC
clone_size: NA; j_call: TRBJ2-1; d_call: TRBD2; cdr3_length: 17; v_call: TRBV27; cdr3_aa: CASSLSMRGGTYNEQFF; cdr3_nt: TGTGCCAGCAGTTTATCGATGCGGGGAGGGACCTACAATGAGCAGTTCTTC
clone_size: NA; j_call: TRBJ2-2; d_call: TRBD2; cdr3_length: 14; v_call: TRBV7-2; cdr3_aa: CASTSGRRTGELFF; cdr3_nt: TGTGCCAGCACCAGCGGGAGGAGGACCGGGGAGCTGTTTTTT
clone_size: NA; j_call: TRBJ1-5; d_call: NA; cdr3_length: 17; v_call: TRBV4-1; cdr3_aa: CASSLRSTVSNYQPQHF; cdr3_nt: TGCGCCAGCAGCCTTCGTTCGACAGTTAGCAACTATCAGCCCCAGCATTTT
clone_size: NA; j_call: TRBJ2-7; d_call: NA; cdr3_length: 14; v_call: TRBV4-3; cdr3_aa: CASSQSQGSYEQYF; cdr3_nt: TGCGCCAGCAGCCAATCACAGGGTTCCTACGAGCAGTACTTC
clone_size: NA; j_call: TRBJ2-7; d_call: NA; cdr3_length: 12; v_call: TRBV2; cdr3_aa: CASSELADEQYF; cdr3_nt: TGTGCCAGCAGTGAACTAGCCGACGAGCAGTACTTC
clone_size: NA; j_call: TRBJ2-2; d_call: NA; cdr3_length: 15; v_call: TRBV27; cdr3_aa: CASSLERRSTGELFF; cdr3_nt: TGTGCCAGCAGTTTAGAAAGAAGGAGCACCGGGGAGCTGTTTTTT
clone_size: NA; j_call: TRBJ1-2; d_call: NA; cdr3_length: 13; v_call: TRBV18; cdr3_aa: CASSPRGGDGYTF; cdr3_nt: TGTGCCAGCTCACCAAGGGGGGGCGATGGCTACACCTTC
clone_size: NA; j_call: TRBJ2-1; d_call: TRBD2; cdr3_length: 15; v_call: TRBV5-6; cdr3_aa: CASGGLAGGFNEQFF; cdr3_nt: TGTGCCAGCGGAGGACTAGCGGGAGGCTTTAATGAGCAGTTCTTC
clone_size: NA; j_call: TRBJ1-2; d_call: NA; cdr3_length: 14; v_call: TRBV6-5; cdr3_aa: CASSYRGNGYGYTF; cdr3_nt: TGTGCCAGCAGTTACAGGGGGAACGGCTATGGCTACACCTTC
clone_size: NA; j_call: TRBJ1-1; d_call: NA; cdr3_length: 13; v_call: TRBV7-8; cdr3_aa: CASSLAFGERAFF; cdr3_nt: TGTGCCAGCAGCTTAGCGTTCGGGGAGAGAGCTTTCTTT
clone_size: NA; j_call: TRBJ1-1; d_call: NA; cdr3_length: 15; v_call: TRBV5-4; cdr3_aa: CASSRQGGGDTEAFF; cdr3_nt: TGTGCCAGCAGCCGGCAAGGGGGTGGGGACACTGAAGCTTTCTTT
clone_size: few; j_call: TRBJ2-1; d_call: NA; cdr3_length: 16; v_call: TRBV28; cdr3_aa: CASSSTRWWSYNEQFF; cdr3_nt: TGTGCCAGCAGTTCCACCCGGTGGTGGTCCTACAATGAGCAGTTCTTC
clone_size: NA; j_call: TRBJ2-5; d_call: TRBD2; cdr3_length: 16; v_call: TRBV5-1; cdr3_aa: CASSLGSGLQQETQYF; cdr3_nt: TGCGCCAGCAGCTTGGGTAGCGGGCTTCAGCAAGAGACCCAGTACTTC
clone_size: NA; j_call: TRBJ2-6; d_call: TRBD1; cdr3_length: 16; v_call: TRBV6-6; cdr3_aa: CASSKGGSSGANVLTF; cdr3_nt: TGTGCCAGCAGTAAAGGGGGCAGCTCTGGGGCCAACGTCCTGACTTTC
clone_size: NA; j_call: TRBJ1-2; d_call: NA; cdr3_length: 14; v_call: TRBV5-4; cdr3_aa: CASSAETGNYGYTF; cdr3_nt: TGTGCCAGCAGCGCCGAAACAGGGAACTATGGCTACACCTTC
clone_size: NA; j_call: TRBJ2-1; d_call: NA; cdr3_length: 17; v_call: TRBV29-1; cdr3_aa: CSVEEGGLAETYNEQFF; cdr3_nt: TGCAGCGTTGAAGAGGGGGGTTTAGCGGAGACGTACAATGAGCAGTTCTTC
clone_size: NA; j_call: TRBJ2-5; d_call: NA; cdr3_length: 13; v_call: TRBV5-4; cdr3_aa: CASSYTQVETQYF; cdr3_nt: TGTGCCAGCAGCTACACCCAGGTCGAGACCCAGTACTTC
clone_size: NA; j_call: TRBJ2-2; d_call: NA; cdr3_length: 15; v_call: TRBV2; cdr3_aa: CASSVGQGNTGELFF; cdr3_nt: TGTGCCAGCAGTGTTGGGCAGGGGAACACCGGGGAGCTGTTTTTT